Listed below are T cell receptor beta chains from one sample, sequenced in a study of high-grade serous ovarian cancer treatment subgroups. TCRdb's table, derived via immunoSEQ multiplex PCR, lists solely in-frame clones and lacks some. The data hold under 10,000 clones, with about 69% observed a single time. Sequenced: tumor tissue. Receptor source: a human donor with high-grade serous ovarian cancer. Both conserved end residues are part of each CDR3. Fields, in order: V gene, J gene, CDR3 protein.

TRBV11-1,TRBJ2-5,CASSLGDRGYGETQYF
TRBV7-9,TRBJ2-1,CASSLEGSGRAGNEQFF
TRBV6-5,TRBJ1-2,CASTLTANYGYTF
TRBV11-2,TRBJ2-1,CASSLDRGSYNEQFF
TRBV5-1,TRBJ2-3,CASSLGGLAATDTQYF
TRBV28,TRBJ1-1,CASTDREAFF
TRBV4-2,TRBJ2-1,CASSHPLREGSYNEQFF
TRBV30,TRBJ2-5,CAWGGGLGETQYF
TRBV6-5,TRBJ2-1,CASSYWREGKNEQFF
TRBV21-1,NA,CASSKVSGRALFLRPYEQYF
TRBV19,TRBJ2-3,CATRSGVGNADTQYF
TRBV19,TRBJ1-5,CASAKGLDNQPQHF
TRBV30,TRBJ1-1,CAWDRAHTEAFF
TRBV19,TRBJ2-1,CASSQVSRNEQFF
TRBV11-2,TRBJ2-2,CASSSQLDLNTGELFF
TRBV6-1,TRBJ1-3,CASKGTGSNTIYF
TRBV7-2,TRBJ1-5,CASHTGGSQPQHF
TRBV7-3,TRBJ1-2,CASSPRQGYGYTF
TRBV6-6,TRBJ2-5,CVLGLETQYF
TRBV19,TRBJ1-3,CASSIILPPTGRSENTIYF
TRBV27,TRBJ1-1,CASSLMGPVNTEAFF
TRBV25-1,TRBJ2-1,CASSSSGRGTAYNEQFF
TRBV14,TRBJ2-3,CASSQDWLARDTQYF
TRBV6-1,TRBJ1-2,CASRITGGENYGYTF